The 5 T cell receptor beta chains below were found in one sample sequenced in a study of blood T cell repertoires in COVID-19. This table comes from immunoSEQ multiplex PCR, and its TCRdb copy is limited to in-frame clones, with some not included. This sample has fewer than 75,000 clones, with roughly 80% found just once. The sequencing input was peripheral blood. The receptors come from a man aged 55 to 70 with acute or convalescent COVID-19.

This clone was detected only once. This rearrangement joins TRBV19 to TRBJ2-7; no reliable D call. Germline V CDR1 and CDR2: LNHDA, SQIVND (reference sequence). The CDR3 covers 18 residues. The V end lost 3 bases, the J end lost 3 bases, and 24 bases lay between the germline ends. CDR3 loop: CASSIRLGSSLRFYEQYF. The CDR3 DNA sequence: TGTGCCAGTAGTATCCGATTGGGCAGCTCCTTACGGTTCTACGAGCAGTACTTC. Based on the CDR3 plus reference TRBV19 and TRBJ2-7, the full variable domain is DGGITQSPKYLFRKEGQNVTLSCEQNLNHDAMYWYRQDPGQGLRLIYYSQIVNDFQKGDIAEGYSVSREKKESFPLTVTSAQKNPTAFYLCASSIRLGSSLRFYEQYFGPGTRLTVT.

The chain is built from TRBV6-6 and TRBJ2-7; 7 positions match TRBD2. The J segment lost 2 bases and the V segment lost 5 bases, leaving 6 bases of the junction unmatched. The CDR3 contains 14 residues. Germline V gene lookup returns CDR1 MNHNY and CDR2 SVGAGI (reference sequence). The CDR3 region is CASSREVGTYEQYF. In DNA, the CDR3 is TGTGCCAGCAGTCGGGAGGTGGGGACCTACGAGCAGTACTTC.

The chain carries TRBV18 and TRBJ2-5; no clear D. This CDR3 is 13 amino acids long. The V end was cut by 4 bases, the J end by 2 bases, with 8 bases between. The germline V gene has CDR1 KGHSH and CDR2 LQKENI. The CDR3 reads CASSLSLQETQYF. In DNA, the CDR3 is TGTGCCAGCTCACTATCTTTACAAGAGACCCAGTACTTC. Full variable domain (outside the CDR3, taken from reference TRBV18 and TRBJ2-5): NAGVMQNPRHLVRRRGQEARLRCSPMKGHSHVYWYRQLPEEGLKFMVYLQKENIIDESGMPKERFSAEFPKEGPSILRIQQVVRGDSAAYFCASSLSLQETQYFGPGTRLLVL.

The table lists this clone with a count of one. V gene TRBV28 combines with J gene TRBJ2-4; TRBD1 matches at 8 bases. Germline V gene lookup returns CDR1 MDHEN and CDR2 SYDVKM. Losses at the gene ends were 8 bases for V and 6 bases for J; bases not matched to a gene: 3. The CDR3 runs 12 residues. The CDR3 spells CASFDRGNIQYF. The CDR3 DNA follows: TGTGCCAGCTTCGACAGGGGAAACATTCAGTACTTC.

The chain uses TRBV6-6 and TRBJ1-5, with D perhaps matching TRBD1 (6 bases). With 7 bases removed from V and 5 bases from J, the gap between germline ends came to 12 bases. The germline V gene has CDR1 MNHNY and CDR2 SVGAGI (reference sequence). This CDR3 comprises 13 residues. The CDR3 sequence is CASNQQGHQPQHF. For the CDR3, the DNA is TGTGCCAGCAATCAACAGGGACATCAGCCCCAGCATTTT.